This is a list of T cell receptor beta chains from one sample in a study of T cell responses to AZD1222 COVID-19 vaccine. Sequencing used immunoSEQ multiplex PCR; TCRdb keeps in-frame clones, though not all of them. The sample holds 130,000 or so clones, about 93% seen once. This specimen consisted of peripheral blood, obtained on day 0 of AZD1222 vaccination. These receptor sequences come from an adult in good health. Each CDR3 is given with its conserved first and last residue. The D gene is left open where the match is weak. Rows give clone size only sometimes, using once, few, many, or a class for an expanded clone.

V gene: TRBV5-5; J gene: TRBJ1-2; D gene: NA; clone size: NA; CDR3 DNA: TGTGCCAGCAGTCCAACCATAGGGCAGGGGAACTATGGCTACACCTTC; CDR3 protein: CASSPTIGQGNYGYTF
V gene: TRBV6-5; J gene: TRBJ1-4; D gene: NA; clone size: NA; CDR3 DNA: TGTGCCACCCTCGACGACAGCCTTAATGAAAAACTGTTTTTT; CDR3 protein: CATLDDSLNEKLFF
V gene: TRBV12-5; J gene: TRBJ2-1; D gene: NA; clone size: NA; CDR3 DNA: TGTGCTAGTGGAGCACGCCTCGGGAGCAACGGAAATGAGCAGTTCTTC; CDR3 protein: CASGARLGSNGNEQFF
V gene: TRBV6-5; J gene: TRBJ2-1; D gene: TRBD2; clone size: NA; CDR3 DNA: TGTGCCAGCAGTTACTCCGGGACTAGTAATGAGCAGTTCTTC; CDR3 protein: CASSYSGTSNEQFF
V gene: TRBV18; J gene: TRBJ1-4; D gene: NA; clone size: NA; CDR3 DNA: TGTGCCAGCTCACCACCGGGGTACGGAGTGAATGAAAAACTGTTTTTT; CDR3 protein: CASSPPGYGVNEKLFF
V gene: TRBV13; J gene: TRBJ2-7; D gene: TRBD2; clone size: once; CDR3 DNA: TGTGCCAGCCGGGAGCGGGGGGACTACGAGCAGTACTTC; CDR3 protein: CASRERGDYEQYF
V gene: TRBV2; J gene: TRBJ2-7; D gene: NA; clone size: NA; CDR3 DNA: TGTGCCAGCAGTGTTTCCCAGTCCGGGCAGTACTTC; CDR3 protein: CASSVSQSGQYF
V gene: TRBV7-9; J gene: TRBJ1-1; D gene: NA; clone size: NA; CDR3 DNA: TGTGCCAGCAGCCCCTCTAGGGGGTGGGGAGGAGCTTTCTTT; CDR3 protein: CASSPSRGWGGAFF
V gene: TRBV5-8; J gene: TRBJ2-7; D gene: NA; clone size: once; CDR3 DNA: TGTGCCAGCAGCCCGGACAGCTACGAGCAGTACTTC; CDR3 protein: CASSPDSYEQYF
V gene: TRBV24-1; J gene: TRBJ2-1; D gene: TRBD2; clone size: NA; CDR3 DNA: TGTGCCACCAGTGATTTGCGGTCCCCGGGACTAGCGGGATACAATGAGCAGTTCTTC; CDR3 protein: CATSDLRSPGLAGYNEQFF
V gene: TRBV15; J gene: TRBJ2-1; D gene: NA; clone size: once; CDR3 DNA: TGTGCCACCTCCTTACTAGAGGGCCCTTCCTACAATGAGCAGTTCTTC; CDR3 protein: CATSLLEGPSYNEQFF
V gene: TRBV7-2; J gene: TRBJ2-1; D gene: NA; clone size: NA; CDR3 DNA: TGTGCCAGCAGCTTCCCGGGGCTGGCCTACAATGAGCAGTTCTTC; CDR3 protein: CASSFPGLAYNEQFF
V gene: TRBV27; J gene: TRBJ2-3; D gene: NA; clone size: NA; CDR3 DNA: TGTGCCAGCAGTGTAAGACGCCCAGGGGAAGGTCAGCATACGCAGTATTTT; CDR3 protein: CASSVRRPGEGQHTQYF
V gene: TRBV19; J gene: TRBJ1-5; D gene: TRBD1; clone size: NA; CDR3 DNA: TGTGCCAGTAGTATTTCCCCGGGACAGAATTTTGAGCCCCAGCATTTT; CDR3 protein: CASSISPGQNFEPQHF
V gene: TRBV5-5; J gene: TRBJ1-5; D gene: NA; clone size: NA; CDR3 DNA: TGTGCCAGCGCCACGGGGGCGCTTAGAGGTCAGCCCCAGCATTTT; CDR3 protein: CASATGALRGQPQHF
V gene: TRBV27; J gene: TRBJ1-2; D gene: NA; clone size: NA; CDR3 DNA: TGTGCCAGCAGTTTTGCTGGGATGGGAGGAAGCTACACCTTC; CDR3 protein: CASSFAGMGGSYTF
V gene: TRBV12-3/TRBV12-4; J gene: TRBJ1-5; D gene: NA; clone size: NA; CDR3 DNA: TGTGCCAGCAGGGGTGAATGGGCGGAGCCCCAGCATTTT; CDR3 protein: CASRGEWAEPQHF
V gene: TRBV12-5; J gene: TRBJ2-2; D gene: NA; clone size: NA; CDR3 DNA: TGTGCTAGTGGTTTGGTACTAGGACGGACCACCGGGGAGCTGTTTTTT; CDR3 protein: CASGLVLGRTTGELFF
V gene: TRBV12-3/TRBV12-4; J gene: TRBJ2-7; D gene: NA; clone size: once; CDR3 DNA: TGTGCCAGCAGAGGTCGAGCCTACGAGCAGTACTTC; CDR3 protein: CASRGRAYEQYF
V gene: TRBV7-2; J gene: TRBJ1-2; D gene: NA; clone size: NA; CDR3 DNA: TGTGCCAGCAGCCCCGTCGTCGGGGGCCACTATGGCTACACCTTC; CDR3 protein: CASSPVVGGHYGYTF
V gene: TRBV27; J gene: TRBJ1-5; D gene: NA; clone size: few; CDR3 DNA: TGTGCCAGCAGCCGGGGGTCCAGGCAGCCCCAGCATTTT; CDR3 protein: CASSRGSRQPQHF
V gene: TRBV19; J gene: TRBJ1-2; D gene: TRBD1; clone size: NA; CDR3 DNA: TGTGCCAGTAGTTTCGGGACAGGGTTGGGTGGCTACACCTTC; CDR3 protein: CASSFGTGLGGYTF
V gene: TRBV27; J gene: TRBJ2-3; D gene: TRBD2; clone size: NA; CDR3 DNA: TGTGCCAGTAAGGACGCCCGGCGCGGGGGGATTCTAACTAGCACAGATACGCAGTATTTT; CDR3 protein: CASKDARRGGILTSTDTQYF
V gene: TRBV2; J gene: TRBJ1-5; D gene: NA; clone size: once; CDR3 DNA: TGTGCCAGCAGTGAGGGAGGGTCGGGTCAGCCCCAGCATTTT; CDR3 protein: CASSEGGSGQPQHF
V gene: TRBV5-8; J gene: TRBJ2-1; D gene: TRBD2; clone size: once; CDR3 DNA: TGTGCCAGCAGAGGACTAGCGTTCAATGAGCAGTTCTTC; CDR3 protein: CASRGLAFNEQFF
V gene: TRBV6-5; J gene: TRBJ1-1; D gene: NA; clone size: once; CDR3 DNA: TGTGCCAGCAGGGCCTACCACGGGGGGCCTGAAGCTTTCTTT; CDR3 protein: CASRAYHGGPEAFF
V gene: TRBV4-1; J gene: TRBJ2-5; D gene: NA; clone size: NA; CDR3 DNA: TGCGCCAGCAGCCAAGTTGTGACGGAGACCCAGTACTTC; CDR3 protein: CASSQVVTETQYF
V gene: TRBV27; J gene: TRBJ1-1; D gene: NA; clone size: NA; CDR3 DNA: TGTGCCAGCAGTTTGGTTTTTGCGAACACTGAAGCTTTCTTT; CDR3 protein: CASSLVFANTEAFF
V gene: TRBV4-2; J gene: TRBJ2-4; D gene: TRBD2; clone size: NA; CDR3 DNA: TGTGCCAGCAGCCAAGATTCGAGGGAGGGCGGGGCCAAAAACATTCAGTACTTC; CDR3 protein: CASSQDSREGGAKNIQYF
V gene: TRBV15; J gene: TRBJ2-4; D gene: NA; clone size: NA; CDR3 DNA: TGTGCCACCAGCAGAGAGGGTTGGGGGGCCAAAAACATTCAGTACTTC; CDR3 protein: CATSREGWGAKNIQYF
V gene: TRBV25-1; J gene: TRBJ1-2; D gene: NA; clone size: NA; CDR3 DNA: TGTGCCAGCACCCAAGGGCTCGCTAACTATGGCTACACCTTC; CDR3 protein: CASTQGLANYGYTF
V gene: TRBV6-2/TRBV6-3; J gene: TRBJ2-3; D gene: TRBD2; clone size: NA; CDR3 DNA: TGTGCCAGCAGCCCTGGGGGGACTAGCGTCCTATCCTCGCAGTATTTT; CDR3 protein: CASSPGGTSVLSSQYF
V gene: TRBV7-5; J gene: TRBJ1-2; D gene: NA; clone size: NA; CDR3 DNA: TGTGTCAGAAGCTTTTGCCCCCTCTTGGGCTACACCTTC; CDR3 protein: CVRSFCPLLGYTF
V gene: TRBV2; J gene: TRBJ1-5; D gene: TRBD1; clone size: few; CDR3 DNA: TGTGCCAGCAGTGAAGCTTGGGGGACAGACCCCAAAGAACAGCCCCAGCATTTT; CDR3 protein: CASSEAWGTDPKEQPQHF
V gene: TRBV3-1/TRBV3-2; J gene: TRBJ2-2; D gene: NA; clone size: NA; CDR3 DNA: TGTGCCAGCAGCCCTCGACAGGGCGGGGGAAGAAACGGGGAGCTGTTTTTT; CDR3 protein: CASSPRQGGGRNGELFF
V gene: TRBV2; J gene: TRBJ1-2; D gene: NA; clone size: NA; CDR3 DNA: TGTGCCAGCATCGACAGTCACTGGGACGGCTACACCTTC; CDR3 protein: CASIDSHWDGYTF
V gene: TRBV28; J gene: TRBJ2-7; D gene: NA; clone size: NA; CDR3 DNA: TGTGCCAGTCGACAGGCATCCTACGAGCAGTACTTC; CDR3 protein: CASRQASYEQYF
V gene: TRBV11-2; J gene: TRBJ1-1; D gene: NA; clone size: NA; CDR3 DNA: TGTGCCAGCAGAGGTTTAACAGGGATTGGCCCTGAAGCTTTCTTT; CDR3 protein: CASRGLTGIGPEAFF
V gene: TRBV12-3/TRBV12-4; J gene: TRBJ2-3; D gene: NA; clone size: NA; CDR3 DNA: TGTGCCAGCAGCTTCAGCACAGATACGCAGTATTTT; CDR3 protein: CASSFSTDTQYF
V gene: TRBV3-1/TRBV3-2; J gene: TRBJ2-7; D gene: TRBD1; clone size: NA; CDR3 DNA: TGTGCCAGCAGCCAAATTGGGACAGGGGGCTACGAGCAGTACTTC; CDR3 protein: CASSQIGTGGYEQYF
V gene: TRBV5-5; J gene: TRBJ2-1; D gene: NA; clone size: NA; CDR3 DNA: TGTGCCAGCAGCGCGCCTCATCACAATGAGCAGTTCTTC; CDR3 protein: CASSAPHHNEQFF
V gene: TRBV6-1; J gene: TRBJ1-3; D gene: NA; clone size: NA; CDR3 DNA: TGTGCCAGCAGTGAAGACAGGGCTGGAAACACCATATATTTT; CDR3 protein: CASSEDRAGNTIYF